The 32 T cell receptor beta chains in this list originate from one sample, sequenced in a study of blood T cells in healthy people across ages. A second roughly 6 to 11 cycle PCR used barcoded and J-beta primers. Via MiXCR, TCRdb re-called the 5' RACE reads, giving one row per CDR3 protein. The profile shows around 1.1 million distinct CDR3 sequences, approximately 38% of them singletons. Sequenced: blood. These TCRs come from a man between 18 and 35 years old in good health.

The rearrangement links TRBV9 to TRBJ1-1; D is unresolved. Germline loops: CDR1 SGDLS, CDR2 YYNGEE. V was trimmed by 4 bases and J by 4 bases, leaving 17 bases between them. This CDR3 contains 15 residues. The CDR3 loop is CASSSGLGRGTEAFF. CDR3 nucleotides: TGTGCCAGCAGCTCCGGGCTTGGGCGGGGCACTGAAGCTTTCTTT.

This clonotype was counted a few times. The chain combines TRBV4-2 with TRBJ2-1; no definite D call. This CDR3 spans 13 amino acids. V was clipped by 0 bases and J by 5 bases, with 5 bases between them. In germline, CDR1 is LGHNA, CDR2 YNFKEQ. CDR3 in DNA: TGTGCCAGCAGCCAAGATGTGGACAATGAGCAGTTCTTC. Translating gives CASSQDVDNEQFF.

The V call is TRBV7-2, the J call TRBJ1-1; tentatively, D is TRBD1 (5 bases). The CDR3 is 15 amino acids. The V and J ends lost 5 bases and 2 bases respectively, with 15 bases between them. Germline-derived CDR1 and CDR2 are SGHTA and FQGNSA. The DNA for the CDR3 is TGTGCCAGCAGCCTCGCGGGGGACCGAAACACTGAAGCTTTCTTT. It yields the protein CASSLAGDRNTEAFF.

The J gene is TRBJ1-1, the V gene TRBV2; D gene uncertain. The CDR3 length is 13 residues. Germline CDR1 and CDR2: SNHLY and FYNNEI. Between the trimmed V and J ends, which lost 11 bases and 2 bases, there was a span of 15 bases. The CDR3 reads CAGISDGNTEAFF. The CDR3 DNA reads as TGTGCCGGCATTTCGGACGGTAACACTGAAGCTTTCTTT.

V usage is TRBV6-6 and J usage is TRBJ1-5, with no clear D. This CDR3 has 14 amino acids. Germline V gene lookup returns CDR1 MNHNY and CDR2 SVGAGI (reference sequence). The V and J ends lost 8 bases and 0 bases respectively, with 11 bases between them. This chain's CDR3 is CASGPDYSNQPQHF. The DNA for the CDR3 is TGTGCCAGCGGACCCGATTATAGCAATCAGCCCCAGCATTTT.

This clonotype was recorded a few times. This chain connects TRBV20-1 to TRBJ2-7; 10 bases agree with TRBD2. The CDR3 is made up of 14 amino acids. Germline lookup yields CDR1 DFQATT and CDR2 SNEGSKA (reference sequence). V lost 5 bases and J lost 3; bases outside the gene matches: 7. CDR3 amino acids: CSAPWTSGFYEQYF. The CDR3 DNA sequence: TGCAGTGCTCCCTGGACTAGCGGCTTCTACGAGCAGTACTTC.

This clonotype was picked up a small number of times. Compared with germline, one end of the junction differs, possibly owing to a read error. V and J are TRBV7-2 and TRBJ2-3; D not resolved. The CDR3 is 12 amino acids. The germline V gene encodes CDR1 SGHTA and CDR2 FQGNSA. The CDR3 sequence: CASRVGSDTQYF. CDR3 in DNA: TGTGCCAGCAGAGTGGGGTCAGACACGCAGTATTTT.

The CDR3 reads CASGRPKGQHF. CDR3 nucleotide sequence: TGTGCCAGCGGGAGGCCCAAGGGCCAGCATTTT. The rearrangement joins TRBV28 to TRBJ1-5; D gene unclear. This CDR3 spans 11 amino acids. Germline-derived CDR1 and CDR2 are MDHEN and SYDVKM. Trimming took 8 bases from V and 12 from J, leaving 14 bases between them.

This clonotype has just a few counts. The chain couples TRBV4-1 to TRBJ1-1, with D perhaps TRBD1 (6 bases). The germline V gene encodes CDR1 MGHRA and CDR2 YSYEKL. The V end lost 4 bases, the J end lost 1 base, and 13 bases lay between the germline ends. CDR3 length: 15 amino acids. This chain's CDR3 is CASSRPGHPNTEAFF. CDR3 coding DNA: TGCGCCAGCAGCCGTCCGGGACACCCGAACACTGAAGCTTTCTTT.

The V call is TRBV30, the J call TRBJ1-2; D unclear. CDR3 length: 16 amino acids. Trimming removed 0 bases from V and 2 bases from J, with 16 bases in between. The V gene's germline CDR1 is GTSNPN and CDR2 SVGIG (reference sequence). The CDR3 nucleotides read TGTGCCTGGAGTGTAAATATGTGGCAAGACAACTATGGCTACACCTTC. Encoded protein: CAWSVNMWQDNYGYTF.

This clonotype was detected a few times. The genes are TRBV4-3 and TRBJ2-7; maybe TRBD1 (5 bases). V dropped 0 bases and J dropped 7 bases, with 19 bases sitting between them. There are 16 residues in the CDR3. Germline-derived CDR1 and CDR2 are LGHNA and YSLEER. CDR3 in amino acids: CASSQDLGQADNEQYF. The CDR3 DNA sequence: TGCGCCAGCAGCCAAGATCTAGGGCAGGCGGACAATGAGCAGTACTTC.

This clonotype occurred many times. The chain joins TRBV12-3 or TRBV12-4 to TRBJ2-7; D is undetermined. Trimming took off 7 bases at V and 0 bases at J, with 13 bases between the two ends. The CDR3 extends over 14 amino acids. CDR3 DNA sequence: TGTGCCAGCACCCTCGGGTCTAGCTCCTACGAGCAGTACTTC. Encoded protein: CASTLGSSSYEQYF.

This chain uses TRBV27 with TRBJ2-4; TRBD2 agrees at 9 bases. TRBJ2-7 matches the DNA end more closely, so the J call is doubtful. This CDR3 comprises 15 residues. Per germline, CDR1 MNHEY and CDR2 SMNVEV (reference sequence). The CDR3, as DNA: TGTGCCAGCAGTCCCCTAGCGGGGTATCGGTACGAGCAGTACTTC. This sequence encodes CASSPLAGYRYEQYF.

This clonotype was seen only a few times. V and J are TRBV30 and TRBJ1-2, with TRBD1 matching 7 bases. The V and J ends lost 3 bases and 10 bases, in that order; junction bases with no gene match: 8. This CDR3 region has 12 residues. Germline values: CDR1 GTSNPN, CDR2 SVGIG (reference sequence). CDR3 sequence reads: CAWSDNRGDYTF. CDR3 in DNA: TGTGCCTGGAGCGACAACAGGGGAGACTACACCTTC.

This clonotype was recorded a few times. The chain couples TRBV7-2 to TRBJ1-2, with D unclear. Trimming cost V 5 bases and J 7 bases, with 23 bases left between them. Germline V lookup: CDR1 SGHTA, CDR2 FQGNSA. This CDR3 is built from 16 residues. CDR3 in DNA: TGTGCCAGCAGCCTCGAAGGCGAGTACGGAACCGGTGGCTACACCTTC. Translating gives CASSLEGEYGTGGYTF.

This clonotype appeared a few times. This rearrangement joins TRBV28 to TRBJ2-7; 7 nucleotides match TRBD1. This CDR3 is built from 11 residues. The junction had 5 bases not matched to a gene; V was cut back by 5 bases and J by 10 bases. Per germline, CDR1 MDHEN and CDR2 SYDVKM. The CDR3 protein is CASSLDRVQYF. CDR3 nucleotide sequence: TGTGCCAGCAGTCTAGACAGGGTCCAGTACTTC.

About this clonotype itself: The germline gene is not matched at one end of the junction; a read error may be the cause. This chain connects TRBV28 to TRBJ2-5; D is perhaps TRBD2 (5 bases). Germline assignment: CDR1 MDHEN and CDR2 SYDVKM. This CDR3 has 13 amino acids. This CDR3 is CTSSLGEQETQYF. CDR3 coding DNA: TGTACCAGCAGTTTGGGAGAACAGGAGACCCAGTACTTC.

There are a few counts of this clonotype. The rearrangement uses TRBV6-5 and TRBJ2-5; possible D gene TRBD2, 7 bases. V lost 2 bases and J 5 bases, leaving 15 bases between the germline ends. Germline V gene data show CDR1 as MNHEY and CDR2 as SVGAGI. This CDR3 has 15 residues. CDR3 region: CASSYKGGPYETQYF. The CDR3 DNA reads as TGTGCCAGCAGTTACAAGGGGGGGCCCTATGAGACCCAGTACTTC.

The genes are TRBV9 and TRBJ2-3; D is unclear. The CDR3 runs 14 residues. Germline CDR1 is SGDLS and CDR2 is YYNGEE. V lost 9 bases and J 2 bases, leaving 16 bases between the germline ends. CDR3 in amino acids: CATNTEGHTDTQYF. The CDR3 DNA is TGTGCCACCAACACAGAAGGGCACACAGATACGCAGTATTTT.

The rearrangement uses TRBV15 and TRBJ2-7; 7 nucleotides line up with TRBD2. The germline gives CDR1 LNHNV, CDR2 YYDKDF (reference sequence). This CDR3 comprises 14 residues. The V segment lost 1 base and the J segment 2 bases; nucleotides outside the gene matches: 2. CDR3 nucleotide sequence: TGTGCCACCAGCAGAGGACTAGCAACCTACGAGCAGTACTTC. It is translated as CATSRGLATYEQYF.

This clonotype was recorded only once. The CDR3 sequence is CSARDHPISVGSDTQYF. The CDR3 DNA reads TGCAGTGCTAGAGATCATCCCATAAGCGTGGGATCAGATACGCAGTATTTT. The V gene is TRBV20-1, the J gene TRBJ2-3, with D unclear. V lost 0 bases, J lost 4 bases, and 20 bases lay in between. This CDR3 comprises 17 residues. Germline values: CDR1 DFQATT, CDR2 SNEGSKA (reference sequence).

This clonotype was counted between two and nine times. The chain couples TRBV20-1 to TRBJ2-1, with D possibly being TRBD2 (5 bases). Trimming took 0 bases from V and 0 from J, leaving 21 bases between them. The CDR3 loop spans 19 amino acids. CDR1 and CDR2 from the germline V gene are DFQATT and SNEGSKA (reference sequence). CDR3 protein: CSARESARRTFASYNEQFF. In DNA, the CDR3 is TGCAGTGCTAGAGAGTCAGCCCGAAGGACTTTTGCCTCCTACAATGAGCAGTTCTTC.

The chain recombines TRBV25-1 with TRBJ1-2; a possible D gene is TRBD1 (6 bases). The CDR3 extends over 15 amino acids. V was clipped by 1 base and J by 6 bases, with 15 bases between them. The V gene's germline CDR1 is MGHDK and CDR2 SYGVNS. CDR3 sequence: CASSEWGGGIDGYTF. In DNA form, the CDR3 reads TGTGCCAGCAGTGAATGGGGGGGGGGCATCGATGGCTACACCTTC.

A few counts support this clonotype. The CDR3 protein is CASSSRTVKYEQYF. DNA of the CDR3: TGTGCCAGCAGTTCCAGGACGGTTAAATACGAGCAGTACTTC. The chain is built from TRBV12-3 or TRBV12-4 and TRBJ2-4; D ambiguous. The closer fit of TRBJ2-7 to the DNA end suggests the J call may be wrong. This CDR3 has 14 residues.

V gene TRBV30 combines with J gene TRBJ1-2; D gene uncertain. The V gene lost 4 bases and the J gene lost 6 bases, with 9 bases spanning the gap. The CDR3 is 11 residues long. The germline CDR1 and CDR2 sequences are GTSNPN and SVGIG (reference sequence). CDR3 nucleotide sequence: TGTGCCTGGAACGCGAACCATGGCTACACCTTC. Translation: CAWNANHGYTF.

CDR3 in DNA: TGCGCCAGCAGCCAAGAGATGATAGGTTATATATATGAGCAGTACTTC. The encoded protein is CASSQEMIGYIYEQYF. The V gene is TRBV4-3, the J gene TRBJ2-5, with D uncertain. This CDR3 is built from 16 residues. The V and J ends lost 0 bases and 11 bases respectively, with 22 bases between them. From germline, CDR1 is LGHNA and CDR2 YSLEER.

This clonotype came up a few times. The chain has TRBV4-3 and TRBJ1-2; 8 positions match TRBD1. Germline V CDR1 and CDR2: LGHNA, YSLEER. The CDR3 extends over 15 amino acids. Germline trimming cut 1 base from V and 6 bases from J; bases unmatched to any gene: 7. CDR3 amino acids: CASSQAGQGRNGYTF. The CDR3, as DNA: TGCGCCAGCAGCCAAGCCGGACAGGGAAGGAATGGCTACACCTTC.

The V gene is TRBV12-3 or TRBV12-4, the J gene TRBJ1-1; D gene ambiguous. There are 17 residues in the CDR3. The V and J ends lost 4 bases and 0 bases respectively, with 18 bases between them. DNA of the CDR3: TGTGCCAGCAGTTCTTTCCCCTCCGACGGATTGAACACTGAAGCTTTCTTT. It is translated as CASSSFPSDGLNTEAFF.

The genes are TRBV7-2 and TRBJ1-1; D unresolved. Germline assignment: CDR1 SGHTA and CDR2 FQGNSA. This CDR3 has 15 amino acids. V gave up 2 bases and J gave up 3 bases, with 13 bases separating them. Written as DNA, the CDR3 is TGTGCCAGCAGCTTACTGGCCGCACGAGACACTGAAGCTTTCTTT. It yields the protein CASSLLAARDTEAFF.

This clonotype was seen many times. The chain links TRBV29-1 to TRBJ1-2, with a weak D call TRBD1 (6 bases). The CDR3 consists of 12 residues. Germline CDR1 reads SQVTM; CDR2 reads ANQGSEA. Trimming took 5 bases from V and 4 from J, leaving 11 bases between them. The CDR3, as DNA: TGCAGCGTTACCGACAGGAGCTATGGCTACACCTTC. Translating it yields CSVTDRSYGYTF.

Concerning this clonotype itself: Likely a read error: the CDR3 ends without its conserved phenylalanine or tryptophan. J is TRBJ2-1 and V is TRBV4-3; TRBD2 agrees at 9 bases. After removal of 1 base from V and 2 bases from J, the junction contained 12 bases not matched to a gene. This CDR3 has 19 residues. Germline values: CDR1 LGHNA, CDR2 YSLEER. The CDR3 bases are TGCGCCAGCAGCCAAGTGTGGTTGAGCGGGGGGATTACCTACAATGAGCAGTTCATC. It encodes CASSQVWLSGGITYNEQFI.

Worth noting for this clonotype: The junction departs from germline at one end; a sequencing error may be responsible. V gene TRBV10-3 combines with J gene TRBJ1-3; D perhaps matches TRBD1 (5 bases). Germline assignment: CDR1 ENHRY and CDR2 SYGVKD. The CDR3 extends over 15 amino acids. CDR3 region: CAFSGDLSTGNTIYF. CDR3 in DNA: TGTGCCTTCAGCGGGGACCTTTCTACCGGAAACACCATATATTTT.